These 12 T cell receptor beta chains were sequenced from one sample in a study of somatic mutations in cytotoxic T cells in rheumatoid arthritis. Sequencing used immunoSEQ multiplex PCR; TCRdb keeps in-frame clones, though not all of them. This table holds under 13,000 clones, around 80% found once. Sequenced material: CD8+ T cells sorted from blood. These receptors were taken from an adult with rheumatoid arthritis.

The chain is built from TRBV30 and TRBJ1-4, with unresolved D. Germline V gives CDR1 GTSNPN, CDR2 SVGIG (reference sequence). With 2 bases removed from V and 5 bases from J, the gap between germline ends came to 12 bases. The CDR3 consists of 14 residues. CDR3 protein: CAWSRAGGNEKLFF. The CDR3 nucleotides are TGTGCCTGGAGTAGGGCAGGAGGGAATGAAAAACTGTTTTTT.

The genes are TRBV29-1 and TRBJ2-6; a weak D match, TRBD1 (6 bases). CDR1 is SQVTM and CDR2 is ANQGSEA in the germline V gene. The CDR3 contains 15 residues. The ends were cut back, 2 bases at V and 0 bases at J, with 8 bases in the middle. The CDR3 DNA is TGCAGCGTTGAATTACAGGGCTCTGGGGCCAACGTCCTGACTTTC. Translating it yields CSVELQGSGANVLTF.

This clone was picked up one time. In DNA, the CDR3 is TGTGCCAGCAGCCCCCACGAGCGGGAGTTCTCTAATGAGCAGTTCTTC. This translates into CASSPHEREFSNEQFF. This rearrangement joins TRBV7-6 to TRBJ2-1; 8 bases align to TRBD2. Losses at the gene ends were 5 bases for V and 7 bases for J; bases not matched to a gene: 13. Germline V gene data show CDR1 as SGHVS and CDR2 as FNYEAQ. The CDR3 contains 16 residues.

V and J are TRBV19 and TRBJ1-4; possibly TRBD1 for D (5 bases). With 4 bases removed from V and 5 bases from J, the gap between germline ends came to 11 bases. CDR1 LNHDA and CDR2 SQIVND come from the germline V gene (reference sequence). This CDR3 is 14 amino acids long. Here the CDR3 reads CASSSDRLNEKLFF. CDR3 coding DNA: TGTGCCAGTAGTAGCGACAGACTCAATGAAAAACTGTTTTTT.

The gene calls are TRBV19 and TRBJ2-3; 9 bases match TRBD1. V was pared by 3 bases and J by 4 bases, with 14 bases of the junction left unmatched. The CDR3 consists of 18 residues. Germline CDR1 is LNHDA and CDR2 is SQIVND (reference sequence). The CDR3 reads CASSIPRQGGYVADTQYF. Written as DNA, the CDR3 is TGTGCCAGTAGTATCCCTCGACAGGGGGGATACGTTGCAGATACGCAGTATTTT.

This sequence joins TRBV5-6 and TRBJ1-1; no clear D. Germline CDR1 is SGHDT and CDR2 is YYEEEE. The V end was cut by 0 bases, the J end by 5 bases, with 14 bases between. The CDR3 is 15 amino acids. In DNA form, the CDR3 reads TGTGCCAGCAGCTTGGTTTTTTCCGGAACTACTGAAGCTTTCTTT. This encodes CASSLVFSGTTEAFF.

The V call is TRBV27, the J call TRBJ1-1; D ambiguous. The germline V gene has CDR1 MNHEY and CDR2 SMNVEV (reference sequence). This CDR3 has 14 residues. The CDR3 is CARWTETMNTEAFF. In DNA, the CDR3 is TGTGCGCGGTGGACGGAAACAATGAACACTGAAGCTTTCTTT.

J is TRBJ2-5 and V is TRBV11-2; D is perhaps TRBD1 (6 bases). Germline V lookup: CDR1 SGHAT, CDR2 FQNNGV. Deletions cut 7 bases from V and 3 bases from J, with 15 bases between. The CDR3 is 14 amino acids. The CDR3 bases are TGTGCCAGCACCCAAGTCTGGACAGAAGAGACCCAGTACTTC. This sequence encodes CASTQVWTEETQYF.

CDR3 loop: CASSLDRSGQETQYF. In DNA, the CDR3 is TGTGCCAGCTCACTTGACAGGAGTGGACAAGAGACCCAGTACTTC. J is TRBJ2-5 and V is TRBV25-1; possible D gene TRBD1, 6 bases. The length of the CDR3 is 15 residues. Germline CDR1 MGHDK, CDR2 SYGVNS. Trimming shortened V by 8 bases and J by 2 bases, and 18 bases separated the two germline ends.

V and J are TRBV7-9 and TRBJ2-6; 11 bases map to TRBD1. Trimming cost V 8 bases and J 1 base; bases outside gene matches: 10. The length of the CDR3 is 18 residues. Looked up from germline, CDR1 is SEHNR and CDR2 is FQNEAQ (reference sequence). The CDR3 is CASGRAGQGASGANVLTF. CDR3 DNA: TGTGCCAGCGGACGAGCTGGACAGGGGGCTTCTGGGGCCAACGTCCTGACTTTC.

This clone was found a few times. The rearrangement links TRBV9 to TRBJ2-7; D unresolved. The CDR3 runs to 15 residues. Germline CDR1 SGDLS, CDR2 YYNGEE. Trimming pared 0 bases from V and 0 bases from J, leaving 10 bases between. CDR3 in DNA: TGTGCCAGCAGCGTAGGGAGCGCCAGCTCCTACGAGCAGTACTTC. This gives the protein CASSVGSASSYEQYF.

There are a few counts of this clone. J is TRBJ2-7 and V is TRBV14; D is unresolved. Deletions cut 2 bases from V and 3 bases from J, with 17 bases between. Germline-derived CDR1 and CDR2 are SGHDN and FVKESK. The length of the CDR3 is 16 residues. The DNA for the CDR3 is TGTGCCAGCAGCCAATTTCAGAGCGTACCGTACTACGAGCAGTACTTC. Translation gives CASSQFQSVPYYEQYF.